Below are 15 T cell receptor beta chains sequenced from a single sample in a study of siplizumab effects on memory and regulatory T cells. Sequenced by immunoSEQ multiplex PCR; TCRdb stores in-frame clones only, minus some. The table has tens of thousands of clones, roughly 87% seen once. The material sequenced was naive CD8+ T cells sorted from blood. These receptors originate from a human donor in good health.

The chain links TRBV27 to TRBJ2-1; D is tentatively TRBD1 or TRBD2 (5 bases each). Germline V gene lookup returns CDR1 MNHEY and CDR2 SMNVEV (reference sequence). The CDR3 consists of 15 residues. The germline V and J ends were trimmed by 7 bases and 4 bases, with 17 bases remaining between them. CDR3 in DNA: TGTGCCAGCACCCCCGGGGCAGGACCGTACAATGAGCAGTTCTTC. Its protein is CASTPGAGPYNEQFF.

J is TRBJ1-4 and V is TRBV9, with TRBD1 as a possible D gene (5 bases). The CDR3 runs to 16 residues. Germline CDR1 SGDLS, CDR2 YYNGEE. Trimming removed 2 bases at V and 0 bases at J, with 11 bases between. The CDR3 DNA is TGTGCCAGCAGCGTGGGGGAAGGGACAACTAATGAAAAACTGTTTTTT. Translated, it gives CASSVGEGTTNEKLFF. Full variable domain (outside the CDR3, taken from reference TRBV9 and TRBJ1-4): DSGVTQTPKHLITATGQRVTLRCSPRSGDLSVYWYQQSLDQGLQFLIQYYNGEERAKGNILERFSAQQFPDLHSELNLSSLELGDSALYFCASSVGEGTTNEKLFFGSGTQLSVL.

In DNA, the CDR3 is TGTGCCAGCAGCGTTAAACAGGGGGCTGCTAATGAAAAACTGTTTTTT. This encodes CASSVKQGAANEKLFF. The V call is TRBV9, the J call TRBJ1-4; 9 nucleotides agree with TRBD1. The V and J ends lost 2 bases and 3 bases, in that order; junction bases with no gene match: 5. CDR3 length: 16 amino acids. The germline V gene encodes CDR1 SGDLS and CDR2 YYNGEE.

CDR3 in DNA: TGTGCCAGCAGTTACTCAAGCGGGCCCTACTACAATGAGCAGTTCTTC. This codes for CASSYSSGPYYNEQFF. The gene calls are TRBV6-5 and TRBJ2-1, with D maybe TRBD2 (6 bases). The ends were cut back, 0 bases at V and 3 bases at J, with 12 bases in the middle. The CDR3 runs to 16 residues. In germline, CDR1 is MNHEY, CDR2 SVGAGI.

The rearrangement joins TRBV4-1 to TRBJ1-5, with D hard to call. CDR3 size: 14 residues. Looked up from germline, CDR1 is MGHRA and CDR2 is YSYEKL. V was trimmed by 1 base and J by 4 bases, leaving 8 bases between them. The CDR3 DNA reads as TGCGCCAGCAGCCAAGCCGTCAATAATCAGCCCCAGCATTTT. Residues: CASSQAVNNQPQHF.

The chain links TRBV11-2 to TRBJ1-1; no clear D gene. Per the germline V gene, CDR1 is SGHAT and CDR2 is FQNNGV. Trimming cost V 5 bases and J 0 bases, with 19 bases left between them. This CDR3 comprises 17 residues. As DNA, the CDR3 is TGTGCCAGCAGCCTCACCGTAGTTAGCATCATGAACACTGAAGCTTTCTTT. Amino acids: CASSLTVVSIMNTEAFF.

This sequence joins TRBV25-1 and TRBJ1-5, with 8 bases fitting TRBD1. The CDR3 runs to 16 residues. Germline V gives CDR1 MGHDK, CDR2 SYGVNS. V gave up 1 base and J gave up 3 bases; unmatched junction bases: 5. The CDR3 is CASSESYRGVNQPQHF. The CDR3, as DNA: TGTGCCAGCAGTGAATCATACAGGGGGGTCAATCAGCCCCAGCATTTT.

This clone was recorded a few times. This chain joins TRBV6-6 and TRBJ1-2, with a possible D match to TRBD1 (5 bases). Germline V gives CDR1 MNHNY, CDR2 SVGAGI (reference sequence). Trimming shortened V by 6 bases and J by 4 bases, and 12 bases separated the two germline ends. The CDR3 runs 13 residues. The CDR3 coding sequence is TGTGCCAGCAGCCCCGGGGGACCCTATGGCTACACCTTC. Its protein is CASSPGGPYGYTF.

The chain recombines TRBV27 with TRBJ2-2, with D possibly being TRBD1 (5 bases). CDR3 length: 15 amino acids. The germline CDR1 and CDR2 sequences are MNHEY and SMNVEV (reference sequence). The V gene lost 7 bases and the J gene lost 0 bases, with 12 bases spanning the gap. The chain's CDR3 is CASTMTEANTGELFF. CDR3 DNA sequence: TGTGCCAGCACCATGACAGAAGCGAACACCGGGGAGCTGTTTTTT.

This clone was seen once. V usage is TRBV4-2 and J usage is TRBJ1-4; maybe TRBD1 (5 bases). Germline V gene sequence: CDR1 LGHNA, CDR2 YNFKEQ. V was clipped by 5 bases and J by 6 bases, with 13 bases between them. CDR3 length equals 14 residues. As DNA, the CDR3 is TGTGCCAGCAGCACGGGACTAGAAGATGAAAAACTGTTTTTT. This gives the protein CASSTGLEDEKLFF.

The chain recombines TRBV29-1 with TRBJ1-1; D is undetermined. Per the germline V gene, CDR1 is SQVTM and CDR2 is ANQGSEA. V dropped 5 bases and J dropped 6 bases, with 7 bases sitting between them. The CDR3 consists of 10 residues. CDR3 in amino acids: CSVRVAEAFF. DNA of the CDR3: TGCAGCGTTCGGGTCGCTGAAGCTTTCTTT.

V and J are TRBV12-5 and TRBJ2-7, with a possible D match to TRBD1 (6 bases). The CDR3 sequence is 12 residues long. Deletions cut 5 bases from V and 4 bases from J, with 9 bases between. Looked up from germline, CDR1 is LGHNT and CDR2 is FRNRAP. Here the CDR3 DNA reads TGTGCTAGTGGTCACCAGGGGTACGAGCAGTACTTC. It codes for CASGHQGYEQYF.

The chain is built from TRBV9 and TRBJ2-7; 8 nucleotides match TRBD2. Germline values: CDR1 SGDLS, CDR2 YYNGEE. The CDR3 contains 15 residues. V gave up 0 bases and J gave up 0 bases; unmatched junction bases: 2. This CDR3 is CASSVELAGSYEQYF. CDR3 nucleotides: TGTGCCAGCAGCGTAGAGCTAGCGGGCTCCTACGAGCAGTACTTC.

The rearrangement links TRBV7-9 to TRBJ2-7, with 11 positions matching TRBD1. Germline lookup yields CDR1 SEHNR and CDR2 FQNEAQ (reference sequence). This CDR3 has 15 amino acids. Unmatched junction bases numbered 6, after V lost 5 bases and J lost 3 bases. CDR3 loop: CASSAGQGVFYEQYF. The CDR3 region has the DNA TGTGCCAGCAGCGCGGGACAGGGGGTCTTCTACGAGCAGTACTTC.

The chain uses TRBV4-1 and TRBJ1-1; TRBD1 aligns across 7 bases. After removal of 3 bases from V and 0 bases from J, the junction contained 10 bases not matched to a gene. This CDR3 comprises 17 residues. The V gene's germline CDR1 is MGHRA and CDR2 YSYEKL. The CDR3 sequence is CASSHIPQGLLNTEAFF. CDR3 in DNA: TGCGCCAGCAGCCACATACCACAGGGGTTATTGAACACTGAAGCTTTCTTT.